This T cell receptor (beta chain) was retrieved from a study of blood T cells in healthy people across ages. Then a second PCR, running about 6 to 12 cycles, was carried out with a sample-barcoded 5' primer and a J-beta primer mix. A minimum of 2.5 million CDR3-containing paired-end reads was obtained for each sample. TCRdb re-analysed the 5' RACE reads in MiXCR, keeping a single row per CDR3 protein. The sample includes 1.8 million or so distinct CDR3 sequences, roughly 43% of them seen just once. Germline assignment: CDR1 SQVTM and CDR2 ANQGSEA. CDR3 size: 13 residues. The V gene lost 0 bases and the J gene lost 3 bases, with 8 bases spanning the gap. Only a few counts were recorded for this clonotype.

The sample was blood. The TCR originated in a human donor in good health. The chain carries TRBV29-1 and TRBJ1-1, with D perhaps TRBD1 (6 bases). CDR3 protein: CSVEEGAHTEAFF. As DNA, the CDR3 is TGCAGCGTTGAAGAGGGGGCCCACACTGAAGCTTTCTTT.